The clone carrying this TCR beta chain was observed a handful of times. CDR3 length equals 14 residues. V was pared by 1 base and J by 13 bases, with 20 bases between. CDR1 GTSNPN and CDR2 SVGIG come from the germline V gene (reference sequence). The sample comes from a study of blood T cell repertoires in COVID-19. Study-wide background: COVID-19 samples, acute and convalescent, were from the United States, Italy and Spain. The analysed material was cDNA or gDNA that came from T cells, B-cell-depleted T cells, or PBMCs.

Authors' analysis steps: Quantification of nucleated cells was approximated via reference gene primer amplification. TCRdb's table, derived via immunoSEQ multiplex PCR, lists solely in-frame clones and lacks some. V and J calls and clone size are as listed in that table; D and trimming were resolved from the DNA. The sample lists approximately 130,000 clones, roughly 71% occurring once. The clonotype originates from an elderly man with acute or convalescent COVID-19. This chain uses TRBV30 with TRBJ2-1; D is unresolved. Material: peripheral blood. CDR3 protein: CAWSDSRKGNSQFF. DNA for the CDR3: TGTGCCTGGAGTGACTCTAGGAAAGGAAACTCTCAGTTCTTC.